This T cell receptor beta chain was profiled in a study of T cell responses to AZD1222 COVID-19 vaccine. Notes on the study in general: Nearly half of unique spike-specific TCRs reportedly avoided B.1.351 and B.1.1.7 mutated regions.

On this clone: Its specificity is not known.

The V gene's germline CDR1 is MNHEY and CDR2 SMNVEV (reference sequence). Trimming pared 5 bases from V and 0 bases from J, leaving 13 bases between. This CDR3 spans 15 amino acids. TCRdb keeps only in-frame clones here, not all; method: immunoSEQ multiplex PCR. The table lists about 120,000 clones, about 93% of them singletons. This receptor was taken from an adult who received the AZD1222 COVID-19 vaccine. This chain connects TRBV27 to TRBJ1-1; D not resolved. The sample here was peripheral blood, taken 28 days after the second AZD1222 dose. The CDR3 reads CASSKNRRMNTEAFF. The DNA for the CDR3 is TGTGCCAGCAGTAAAAATCGCCGCATGAACACTGAAGCTTTCTTT.